Each of the 27 T cell receptor beta chains below was sequenced from the same sample in a study of blood T cell repertoires in COVID-19 (dated by TCRdb to the early 2020s). Library preparation employed the immunoSEQ multiplex PCR assay. This is the immuneACCESS table as TCRdb keeps it, with only in-frame sequences that have V and J called. A part of the clones is gone; compared with another copy, unresolved V genes explain less than half, and the rest is unexplained. The sample profile shows around 67,000 clones; roughly 81% of them were found once. The biggest ten clones account for less than 45% of the sample. Sample: peripheral blood. These receptors were obtained from a man in his 70s with acute or convalescent COVID-19.

The chain is built from TRBV6-5 and TRBJ1-2, with 7 bases lining up with TRBD1. V lost 6 bases, J lost 4 bases, and 8 bases stayed unmatched. This CDR3 has 14 residues. Germline assignment: CDR1 MNHEY and CDR2 SVGAGI. The CDR3 bases are TGTGCCAGCAGGCAGCCGGGACAGCTCTATGGCTACACCTTC. Amino acid sequence: CASRQPGQLYGYTF.

A single count supports this clone. The chain couples TRBV9 to TRBJ2-7; a possible D gene is TRBD1 (5 bases). Trimming removed 4 bases at V and 0 bases at J, with 11 bases between. CDR1 and CDR2 (germline): SGDLS, YYNGEE. The CDR3 is 14 amino acids. The CDR3 coding sequence is TGTGCCAGCAGCCCCCACGACAGCTCCTACGAGCAGTACTTC. It is translated as CASSPHDSSYEQYF.

The chain carries TRBV5-3 and TRBJ2-5, with 11 bases lining up with TRBD2. TRBV5-3 has ORF status, its function being uncertain. The CDR3 has 14 residues. V was pared by 7 bases and J by 6 bases, with 8 bases of the junction left unmatched. The CDR3 coding sequence is TGTGCCAGACTTACTAGCGGGAGAGGAAAGACCCAGTACTTC. Its translation is CARLTSGRGKTQYF.

V is TRBV7-2 and J is TRBJ2-2; D not resolved. V was shortened by 5 bases and J by 1 base, with 11 bases between the two germline ends. Per the germline V gene, CDR1 is SGHTA and CDR2 is FQGNSA. The CDR3 consists of 15 residues. The CDR3 nucleotides read TGTGCCAGCAGCCCCGGTCCGGGGAACACCGGGGAGCTGTTTTTT. Translating it yields CASSPGPGNTGELFF.

The rearrangement links TRBV28 to TRBJ2-1; 8 nucleotides line up with TRBD2. This CDR3 has 17 residues. The V and J ends lost 6 bases and 3 bases, in that order; junction bases with no gene match: 13. CDR1 and CDR2 from the germline V gene are MDHEN and SYDVKM. CDR3 bases: TGTGCCAGCAGGCCGGAGGGATTAGCGGGATTCTACAATGAGCAGTTCTTC. Its translation is CASRPEGLAGFYNEQFF.

The chain links TRBV6-6 to TRBJ2-7; possible D gene TRBD1, 6 bases. V was pared by 5 bases and J by 2 bases, with 13 bases between. The CDR3 loop spans 14 amino acids. Germline values: CDR1 MNHNY, CDR2 SVGAGI (reference sequence). CDR3 DNA: TGTGCCAGCAGTCTAACAGGGATCGCCTACGAGCAGTACTTC. It codes for CASSLTGIAYEQYF.

The chain has TRBV7-2 and TRBJ1-1; D unresolved. The germline CDR1 and CDR2 sequences are SGHTA and FQGNSA. The CDR3 is 15 residues long. V was shortened by 1 base and J by 6 bases, with 15 bases between the two germline ends. The CDR3 sequence is CASSLEPGFGAEAFF. DNA of the CDR3: TGTGCCAGCAGCTTAGAACCGGGGTTCGGGGCTGAAGCTTTCTTT.

This clone occurred once. This sequence joins TRBV11-2 and TRBJ2-4; 14 bases agree with TRBD2. Looked up from germline, CDR1 is SGHAT and CDR2 is FQNNGV. Trimming at V came to 7 bases and at J to 2 bases, leaving 10 bases not matched to a gene. The CDR3 spans 18 residues. CDR3 region: CASTLTSGGGGTKNIQYF. CDR3 DNA: TGTGCCAGCACCTTGACTAGCGGGGGGGGCGGCACCAAAAACATTCAGTACTTC. Supplemented by reference TRBV11-2 and TRBJ2-4, the full variable domain reads EAGVAQSPRYKIIEKRQSVAFWCNPISGHATLYWYQQILGQGPKLLIQFQNNGVVDDSQLPKDRFSAERLKGVDSTLKIQPAKLEDSAVYLCASTLTSGGGGTKNIQYFGAGTRLSVL.

The genes are TRBV5-1 and TRBJ2-3; 10 nucleotides match TRBD1. The V segment lost 4 bases and the J segment 1 base; nucleotides outside the gene matches: 12. Looked up from germline, CDR1 is SGHRS and CDR2 is YFSETQ. The CDR3 has 18 amino acids. CDR3 nucleotide sequence: TGCGCCAGCAGCCCGGTGGGGGCGGGGACAGGGGGCACAGATACGCAGTATTTT. As protein: CASSPVGAGTGGTDTQYF.

The chain has TRBV3-1 (or the pseudogene TRBV3-2) and TRBJ2-1; TRBD2 matches at 8 bases. With 2 bases clipped from V and 10 bases from J, the junction kept 7 bases outside the gene matches. Germline V gene data show CDR1 as LGHDT and CDR2 as YNNKEL (reference sequence). The CDR3 length is 14 residues. DNA for the CDR3: TGTGCCAGCAGCCAACCGGGACTAGACGGCGAGCAGTTCTTC. Translated, it gives CASSQPGLDGEQFF.

The V call is TRBV6-1, the J call TRBJ2-3; the D gene is possibly TRBD2 (6 bases). Germline CDR1 MNHNS, CDR2 SASEGT. V was clipped by 3 bases and J by 5 bases, with 12 bases between them. CDR3 length: 14 amino acids. This CDR3 is CASSEVGGRDTQYF. The CDR3 nucleotides read TGTGCCAGCAGTGAGGTTGGGGGGAGAGATACGCAGTATTTT.

V and J are TRBV11-2 and TRBJ1-4, with 7 bases that match TRBD1. The CDR3 consists of 15 residues. Germline V CDR1 and CDR2: SGHAT, FQNNGV. The ends lost 6 bases at V and 10 bases at J; junction bases unmatched: 14. For the CDR3, the DNA is TGTGCCAGCAGTCCCCTCCAGGGGGAGGTTGTAAAACTGTTTTTT. This codes for CASSPLQGEVVKLFF.

The chain joins TRBV18 to TRBJ2-7, with D perhaps TRBD1 (6 bases). Trimming took 6 bases from V and 3 from J, leaving 12 bases between them. Germline CDR1 is KGHSH and CDR2 is LQKENI. This CDR3 has 13 amino acids. The CDR3 nucleotides are TGTGCCAGCTCCAAGCGGACAGTCTACGAGCAGTACTTC. It translates to CASSKRTVYEQYF.

The rearrangement links TRBV25-1 to TRBJ1-5, with a possible D match to TRBD1 (6 bases). The CDR3 loop spans 15 amino acids. Germline CDR1 reads MGHDK; CDR2 reads SYGVNS. The V gene lost 3 bases and the J gene lost 3 bases, with 12 bases spanning the gap. The CDR3 coding sequence is TGTGCCAGCAGTGACCAGGGGACACCCAATCAGCCCCAGCATTTT. Protein product: CASSDQGTPNQPQHF. Full variable domain (remainder filled in from reference TRBV25-1 and TRBJ1-5): EADIYQTPRYLVIGTGKKITLECSQTMGHDKMYWYQQDPGMELHLIHYSYGVNSTEKGDLSSESTVSRIRTEHFPLTLESARPSHTSQYLCASSDQGTPNQPQHFGDGTRLSIL.

The chain employs TRBV7-9 and TRBJ2-3; 10 bases map to TRBD1. The CDR3 contains 13 residues. Looked up from germline, CDR1 is SEHNR and CDR2 is FQNEAQ (reference sequence). After removal of 10 bases from V and 6 bases from J, the junction contained 7 bases not matched to a gene. The DNA for the CDR3 is TGTGCCACCCGGGACAGGGGATGGGATACGCAGTATTTT. The encoded protein is CATRDRGWDTQYF. The full variable domain, its missing parts supplied by reference TRBV7-9 and TRBJ2-3, is DTGVSQNPRHKITKRGQNVTFRCDPISEHNRLYWYRQTLGQGPEFLTYFQNEAQLEKSRLLSDRFSAERPKGSFSTLEIQRTEQGDSAMYLCATRDRGWDTQYFGPGTRLTVL.

V and J are TRBV14 and TRBJ2-5, with D maybe TRBD2 (5 bases). The CDR3 totals 14 residues. Looked up from germline, CDR1 is SGHDN and CDR2 is FVKESK. V was shortened by 4 bases and J by 0 bases, with 9 bases between the two germline ends. DNA of the CDR3: TGTGCCAGCAGCCGATTGGACTACCAAGAGACCCAGTACTTC. This sequence encodes CASSRLDYQETQYF.

V and J are TRBV12-3 or TRBV12-4 and TRBJ2-7; 9 bases map to TRBD1. This CDR3 has 13 residues. V trimming: 7 bases; J trimming: 6 bases; junction bases outside the gene matches: 7. This CDR3 is CASTGTGRGEQYF. The CDR3 nucleotides read TGTGCCAGCACCGGGACAGGGAGGGGCGAGCAGTACTTC.

This clone was observed a few times. The chain combines TRBV15 with TRBJ1-4; the D is unclear. The V end lost 0 bases, the J end lost 0 bases, and 11 bases lay between the germline ends. Per the germline V gene, CDR1 is LNHNV and CDR2 is YYDKDF (reference sequence). The CDR3 runs to 17 residues. The CDR3 loop reads CATSRDGSAATNEKLFF. The CDR3 DNA sequence: TGTGCCACCAGCAGAGATGGGAGCGCCGCAACTAATGAAAAACTGTTTTTT.

In DNA form, the CDR3 reads TGTGCCAGCTCACCACAAAGGGACAACAGCTATGGCTACACCTTC. This codes for CASSPQRDNSYGYTF. This chain uses TRBV18 with TRBJ1-2; TRBD1 might be the D (6 bases). The V end was cut by 1 base, the J end by 4 bases, with 13 bases between. Germline V gene sequence: CDR1 KGHSH, CDR2 LQKENI. The CDR3 totals 15 residues.

This clone was seen more than once but under ten times. This chain links TRBV7-2 with TRBJ1-2; no firm D call. Germline assignment: CDR1 SGHTA and CDR2 FQGNSA. There are 15 residues in the CDR3. The V gene lost 5 bases and the J gene lost 3 bases, with 16 bases spanning the gap. The CDR3 loop reads CASSPAGEPYYGYTF. CDR3 DNA: TGTGCCAGCAGCCCCGCCGGGGAGCCCTACTATGGCTACACCTTC. Based on the CDR3 plus reference TRBV7-2 and TRBJ1-2, the full variable domain is GAGVSQSPSNKVTEKGKDVELRCDPISGHTALYWYRQSLGQGLEFLIYFQGNSAPDKSGLPSDRFSAERTGGSVSTLTIQRTQQEDSAVYLCASSPAGEPYYGYTFGSGTRLTVV.

CDR3 protein: CASSHSGIHEQFF. The CDR3 DNA follows: TGCGCCAGCAGCCATAGCGGGATCCATGAGCAGTTCTTC. The V and J genes are TRBV5-1 and TRBJ2-1; 8 bases line up with TRBD2. Germline assignment: CDR1 SGHRS and CDR2 YFSETQ. With 4 bases clipped from V and 8 bases from J, the junction kept 5 bases outside the gene matches. The CDR3 contains 13 residues.

The V and J genes are TRBV5-4 and TRBJ1-2, with no clear D. V gave up 2 bases and J gave up 4 bases, with 9 bases separating them. The CDR3 is made up of 13 amino acids. Per the germline V gene, CDR1 is SGHNT and CDR2 is YYREEE (reference sequence). The CDR3, as DNA: TGTGCCAGCAGCTTTGAGTGGTCCTATGGCTACACCTTC. Translating gives CASSFEWSYGYTF.

The chain joins TRBV11-2 to TRBJ2-1; 11 nucleotides align to TRBD1. The CDR3 totals 15 residues. The V segment lost 5 bases and the J segment 10 bases; nucleotides outside the gene matches: 10. The germline CDR1 and CDR2 sequences are SGHAT and FQNNGV. In DNA form, the CDR3 reads TGTGCCAGCAGCAGCCGGGACAGGGGGATCCAGGAGCAGTTCTTC. This encodes CASSSRDRGIQEQFF. Looking up the rest from reference TRBV11-2 and TRBJ2-1 gives the full variable domain: EAGVAQSPRYKIIEKRQSVAFWCNPISGHATLYWYQQILGQGPKLLIQFQNNGVVDDSQLPKDRFSAERLKGVDSTLKIQPAKLEDSAVYLCASSSRDRGIQEQFFGPGTRLTVL.

In its sample, this clone was seen a few times. One junction end disagrees with the germline gene, perhaps due to a read error. This sequence joins TRBV5-6 and TRBJ1-2, with D perhaps matching TRBD1 (6 bases). From germline, CDR1 is SGHDT and CDR2 YYEEEE. This CDR3 comprises 12 residues. CDR3 residues: CASSLGGGQTHF. In DNA form, the CDR3 reads TGTGCCAGCAGCTTGGGTGGTGGACAGACGCACTTC.

This clone showed up just once. The V gene is TRBV5-8, the J gene TRBJ1-2, with 9 bases identical to TRBD1. V trimming: 3 bases; J trimming: 5 bases; junction bases outside the gene matches: 11. Germline CDR1 reads SGHTS; CDR2 reads YDEGEE. This CDR3 region has 16 residues. CDR3: CASSSWMGGQGYGYTF. The DNA for the CDR3 is TGTGCCAGCAGCTCCTGGATGGGGGGACAGGGTTATGGCTACACCTTC.

V gene TRBV12-3 or TRBV12-4 combines with J gene TRBJ2-3, with 8 bases aligning to TRBD2. Trimming cost V 8 bases and J 2 bases; bases outside gene matches: 3. The CDR3 is 13 amino acids. The CDR3, as DNA: TGTGCCAGCGCGGGGGGTTTCACAGATACGCAGTATTTT. It yields the protein CASAGGFTDTQYF.

This clone was seen just once. This sequence joins TRBV2 and TRBJ2-1, with TRBD2 identical over 8 bases. Looked up from germline, CDR1 is SNHLY and CDR2 is FYNNEI. The CDR3 extends over 14 amino acids. Trimming removed 5 bases from V and 2 bases from J; junction bases left unmatched: 2. The CDR3 DNA is TGTGCCAGCAGTACAGCGGGGGCCTACAATGAGCAGTTCTTC. It encodes CASSTAGAYNEQFF.